This T cell receptor (beta chain) was identified in a study of cytomegalovirus exposure and HLA in healthy donors. Germline V gives CDR1 SGHVS, CDR2 FQNEAQ. The CDR3 sequence is 17 residues long. The ends were cut back, 1 base at V and 0 bases at J, with 15 bases in the middle. The study ran its PCR with 60 Vbeta and 13 Jbeta primers. TCRdb's copy holds only in-frame clones and misses some; the assay was immunoSEQ multiplex PCR. The profile covers 65,000 or so clones, with 78% appearing a single time and under 3% taken by the ten largest. The chain combines TRBV7-8 with TRBJ1-2; D possibly corresponds to TRBD1 (6 bases). Specimen: PBMCs. The TCR originated in a girl aged 10 to 17 in good health and CMV-seropositive. For the CDR3, the DNA is TGTGCCAGCAGCTTAGGCGGACAGACACCTCCTAACTATGGCTACACCTTC. Its translation is CASSLGGQTPPNYGYTF.